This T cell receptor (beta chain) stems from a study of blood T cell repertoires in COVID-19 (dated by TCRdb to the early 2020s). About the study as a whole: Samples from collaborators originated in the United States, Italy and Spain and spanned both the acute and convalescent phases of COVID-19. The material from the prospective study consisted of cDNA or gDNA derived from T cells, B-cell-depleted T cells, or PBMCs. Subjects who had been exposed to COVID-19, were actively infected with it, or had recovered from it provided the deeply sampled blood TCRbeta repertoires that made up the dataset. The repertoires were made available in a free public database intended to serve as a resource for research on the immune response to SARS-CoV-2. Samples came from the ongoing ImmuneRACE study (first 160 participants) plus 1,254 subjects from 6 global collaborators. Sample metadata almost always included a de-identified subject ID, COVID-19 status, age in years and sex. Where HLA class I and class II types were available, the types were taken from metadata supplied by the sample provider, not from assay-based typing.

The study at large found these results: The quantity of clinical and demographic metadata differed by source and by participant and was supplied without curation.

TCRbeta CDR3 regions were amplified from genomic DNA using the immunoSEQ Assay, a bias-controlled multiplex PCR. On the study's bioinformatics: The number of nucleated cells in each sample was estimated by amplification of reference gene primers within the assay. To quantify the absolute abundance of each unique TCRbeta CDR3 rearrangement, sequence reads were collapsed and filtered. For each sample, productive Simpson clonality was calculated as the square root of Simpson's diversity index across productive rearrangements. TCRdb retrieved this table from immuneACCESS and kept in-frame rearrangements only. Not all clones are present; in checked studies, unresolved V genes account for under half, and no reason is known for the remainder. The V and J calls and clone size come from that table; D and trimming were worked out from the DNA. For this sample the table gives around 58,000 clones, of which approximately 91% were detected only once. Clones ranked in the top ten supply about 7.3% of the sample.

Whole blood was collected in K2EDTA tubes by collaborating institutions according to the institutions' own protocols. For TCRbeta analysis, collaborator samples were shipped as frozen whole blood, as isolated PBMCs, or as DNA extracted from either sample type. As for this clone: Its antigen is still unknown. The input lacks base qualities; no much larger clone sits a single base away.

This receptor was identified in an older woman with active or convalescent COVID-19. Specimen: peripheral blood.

The encoded CDR3 is CASSQVLAGGGDTQYF. The bases read TGTGCCAGCAGCCAAGTACTAGCGGGAGGAGGAGATACGCAGTATTTT. The V and J segments used are TRBV3-1 (or the pseudogene TRBV3-2) and TRBJ2-3; 12 nucleotides in the junction match TRBD2. Including cysteine and phenylalanine, the CDR3 has 16 amino acids. The sequence is cut down to CDR3 DNA, 48 bases in frame from base 1. CDR1 is given as LGHDT and CDR2 as YNNKEL, both from the germline V gene (reference sequence). For this chain, trimming is 1 base at the V end and 5 bases at the J end, and the number of junction bases without a gene match is 4.